These 15 T cell receptor beta chains were all obtained from the same sample, sequenced in a study of blood T cell repertoires in COVID-19 (dated by TCRdb to the early 2020s). The library was prepared using the immunoSEQ multiplex PCR assay. The table comes from immuneACCESS by way of TCRdb, which keeps in-frame sequences with V and J called. Part of the clones is missing from these tables; in studies checked, under half for an unresolved V gene and the rest for unknown reasons. This sample has around 260,000 clones in its table, and 65% to 90% of those were observed once. The ten most abundant clones make up under 2% of the sample. The sequenced sample was peripheral blood. The receptors originated from a man under 40 with active or convalescent COVID-19.

V usage is TRBV10-1 and J usage is TRBJ1-3; the D is unclear. V shed 8 bases and J shed 9 bases, with 20 bases lying between them. The CDR3 sequence is 14 residues long. Germline V gene lookup returns CDR1 WNHNN and CDR2 SYGVQD (reference sequence). This CDR3 reads CASSRTGSRGTIYF. The CDR3 region has the DNA TGCGCCAGCTCCCGGACTGGGTCCCGAGGCACCATATATTTT.

The chain couples TRBV2 to TRBJ2-7, with 10 positions matching TRBD1. The CDR3 runs 16 residues. The V and J ends lost 7 bases and 8 bases, in that order; junction bases with no gene match: 17. Per germline, CDR1 SNHLY and CDR2 FYNNEI. The CDR3: CASNSGRGQGFRQQYF. CDR3 in DNA: TGTGCCAGCAACTCAGGTCGGGGACAGGGGTTTCGCCAGCAGTACTTC.

The chain links TRBV7-9 to TRBJ1-1; 8 bases align to TRBD1. The ends lost 5 bases at V and 7 bases at J; junction bases unmatched: 12. This CDR3 is 15 amino acids long. Germline-derived CDR1 and CDR2 are SEHNR and FQNEAQ (reference sequence). CDR3 loop: CASSQTQGGPFEAFF. DNA of the CDR3: TGTGCCAGCAGCCAAACACAGGGGGGACCCTTTGAAGCTTTCTTT.

V is TRBV29-1 and J is TRBJ2-5; D might be TRBD1 (6 bases). V shed 8 bases and J shed 2 bases, with 9 bases lying between them. Germline V gene sequence: CDR1 SQVTM, CDR2 ANQGSEA. The CDR3 contains 11 residues. CDR3 region: CSHGQQETQYF. The CDR3 coding sequence is TGCAGCCATGGACAGCAAGAGACCCAGTACTTC.

The chain recombines TRBV7-2 with TRBJ2-3, with D possibly matching TRBD2 (6 bases). Germline V gene sequence: CDR1 SGHTA, CDR2 FQGNSA. The CDR3 contains 15 residues. Deletions cut 0 bases from V and 6 bases from J, with 13 bases between. The CDR3 reads CASSLAGGFPDTQYF. In nucleotides, the CDR3 is TGTGCCAGCAGCTTAGCGGGAGGATTCCCCGATACGCAGTATTTT.

The chain employs TRBV19 and TRBJ2-2; 8 nucleotides align to TRBD1. The V and J ends lost 5 bases and 6 bases, in that order; junction bases with no gene match: 8. Germline V lookup: CDR1 LNHDA, CDR2 SQIVND (reference sequence). The CDR3 extends over 15 amino acids. CDR3 residues: CASSGQGYGPGELFF. The CDR3 region has the DNA TGTGCCAGTAGTGGACAGGGCTATGGTCCCGGGGAGCTGTTTTTT.

The gene calls are TRBV6-5 and TRBJ1-1; D ambiguous. The CDR3 contains 15 residues. CDR1 MNHEY and CDR2 SVGAGI come from the germline V gene. Trimming left V 2 bases short and J 0 bases short, with 10 bases between. The CDR3 reads CASSYQRGLNTEAFF. The CDR3, as DNA: TGTGCCAGCAGTTACCAACGGGGTTTGAACACTGAAGCTTTCTTT.

The rearrangement joins TRBV19 to TRBJ1-5; D might be TRBD1 (6 bases). The CDR3 is made up of 14 amino acids. CDR1 is LNHDA and CDR2 is SQIVND in the germline V gene (reference sequence). Trimming left V 6 bases short and J 7 bases short, with 16 bases between. The CDR3 DNA sequence: TGTGCCAGTAGGCCAGGGGTCGTAATACAGCCCCAGCATTTT. Its protein is CASRPGVVIQPQHF.

J is TRBJ1-4 and V is TRBV7-8; D ambiguous. This CDR3 is built from 16 residues. V shed 0 bases and J shed 0 bases, with 8 bases lying between them. Germline V gives CDR1 SGHVS, CDR2 FQNEAQ. The CDR3 reads CASSLAWQTTNEKLFF. The CDR3 bases are TGTGCCAGCAGCTTAGCGTGGCAGACAACTAATGAAAAACTGTTTTTT. The variable domain in full, with the rest retrieved from reference TRBV7-8 and TRBJ1-4, is GAGVSQSPRYKVAKRGQDVALRCDPISGHVSLFWYQQALGQGPEFLTYFQNEAQLDKSGLPSDRFFAERPEGSVSTLKIQRTQQEDSAVYLCASSLAWQTTNEKLFFGSGTQLSVL.

The V gene is TRBV6-5, the J gene TRBJ1-2, with TRBD1 identical over 8 bases. V shed 2 bases and J 7 bases; nucleotides not matched to a gene: 9. Germline assignment: CDR1 MNHEY and CDR2 SVGAGI. The CDR3 loop spans 15 amino acids. The CDR3 region has the DNA TGTGCCAGCAGTTACAGTCAGGGGGCTGTTTCTGGCTACACCTTC. Translating gives CASSYSQGAVSGYTF.

This chain links TRBV18 with TRBJ2-1; TRBD2 aligns across 14 bases. The germline CDR1 and CDR2 sequences are KGHSH and LQKENI. The length of the CDR3 is 20 residues. Losses at the gene ends were 3 bases for V and 0 bases for J; bases not matched to a gene: 10. The chain's CDR3 is CASSPPGLAGESSSYNEQFF. For the CDR3, the DNA is TGTGCCAGCTCACCTCCGGGACTAGCGGGGGAATCCAGCTCCTACAATGAGCAGTTCTTC.

The chain uses TRBV9 and TRBJ2-3; 7 bases are shared with TRBD1. There are 16 residues in the CDR3. The germline gives CDR1 SGDLS, CDR2 YYNGEE. With V trimmed by 2 bases and J by 3 bases, 9 bases remained unmatched. Here the CDR3 reads CASSVTQGPETDTQYF. The DNA of the CDR3 is TGTGCCAGCAGCGTGACACAGGGGCCCGAGACAGATACGCAGTATTTT.

The chain combines TRBV6-6 with TRBJ1-2; the D is unclear. The V end was cut by 5 bases, the J end by 4 bases, with 14 bases between. Germline V gene sequence: CDR1 MNHNY, CDR2 SVGAGI (reference sequence). This CDR3 is built from 14 residues. CDR3 DNA sequence: TGTGCCAGCAGTGGACTTAGGGATAGCTATGGCTACACCTTC. Its protein is CASSGLRDSYGYTF.

V is TRBV5-6 and J is TRBJ2-1; 13 nucleotides align to TRBD2. The CDR3 sequence is 18 residues long. Germline CDR1 reads SGHDT; CDR2 reads YYEEEE. V dropped 0 bases and J dropped 10; count of bases not matched to a gene: 13. For the CDR3, the DNA is TGTGCCAGCAGCTTGGAGGGCGAAACTAGCGGGAGGGCTGGGGAGCAGTTCTTC. This sequence encodes CASSLEGETSGRAGEQFF.

The rearrangement uses TRBV11-3 and TRBJ2-7, with D perhaps matching TRBD1 (5 bases). In germline, CDR1 is SGHNT, CDR2 YENEEA. This CDR3 contains 13 residues. Trimming left V 3 bases short and J 6 bases short, with 12 bases between. CDR3 residues: CASSLGRAAEQYF. The CDR3 nucleotides are TGTGCCAGCAGCTTGGGCAGGGCGGCCGAGCAGTACTTC.